This T cell receptor beta chain emerged from a study of blood T cells in healthy people across ages. With 3 bases clipped from V and 0 bases from J, the junction kept 15 bases outside the gene matches. The germline V gene encodes CDR1 MRHNA and CDR2 SNTAGT. This CDR3 is built from 20 residues. A second 7 to 11 cycle PCR used barcoded and J-beta primers. TCRdb called the 5' RACE reads again in MiXCR, with one record for every CDR3 protein. The sample records fewer than 900,000 distinct CDR3 sequences, about 40% being singletons. Sample: blood. The sequence came from a woman aged 60-75 years in good health. This rearrangement joins TRBV6-4 to TRBJ2-1; TRBD2 matches at 9 bases. The CDR3 sequence: CASSEVGGLANTPSYNEQFF. The CDR3 coding sequence is TGTGCCAGCAGTGAGGTCGGGGGACTAGCAAATACTCCCTCCTACAATGAGCAGTTCTTC.